Here is one TCR beta chain with its context. The sample originates from a study of technical replicates of blood from a few donors. Germline trimming cut 4 bases from V and 4 bases from J; bases unmatched to any gene: 4. Per the germline V gene, CDR1 is LNHDA and CDR2 is SQIVND (reference sequence). The CDR3 spans 14 residues. Generated by immunoSEQ multiplex PCR, the TCRdb table keeps only in-frame clones and is missing some. The table has approximately 68,000 clones, about 97% seen once; the top ten hold about 0.3%. The rearrangement links TRBV19 to TRBJ1-2; 9 bases match TRBD1. The sequenced material came from T cells isolated from PBMCs. The TCR sequence derives from a human donor in good health. CDR3 sequence reads: CASSTPTGGYGYTF. CDR3 sequence (DNA): TGTGCCAGTAGTACTCCGACAGGGGGCTATGGCTACACCTTC.